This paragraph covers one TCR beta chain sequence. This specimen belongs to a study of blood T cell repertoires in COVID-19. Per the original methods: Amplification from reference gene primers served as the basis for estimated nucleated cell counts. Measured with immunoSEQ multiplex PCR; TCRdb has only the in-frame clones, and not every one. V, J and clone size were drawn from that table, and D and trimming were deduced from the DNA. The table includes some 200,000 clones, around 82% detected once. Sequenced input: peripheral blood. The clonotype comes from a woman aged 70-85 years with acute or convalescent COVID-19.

CDR3 region: CASALAGSYEQYF. In DNA form, the CDR3 reads TGTGCCAGCGCACTAGCGGGGTCCTACGAGCAGTACTTC. The chain recombines TRBV6-6 with TRBJ2-7, with 10 nucleotides matching TRBD2. CDR1 and CDR2 (germline): MNHNY, SVGAGI (reference sequence). V shed 8 bases, J shed 1 base, and the junction held 2 bases outside the gene matches. CDR3 length equals 13 residues.